This T cell receptor (beta chain) was recorded in a study of blood T cell repertoires in COVID-19. Study-level background: The study drew acute and convalescent COVID-19 samples from the United States, Italy and Spain. T cells, B-cell-depleted T cells, or PBMCs provided the cDNA or gDNA that served as material.

How the authors handled the data: Estimation of nucleated cell counts was performed using reference gene primer amplification. Sequencing was performed with immunoSEQ multiplex PCR; in TCRdb, only in-frame clones are kept and a portion is missing. That table furnishes V, J and clone size, whereas the DNA furnished D and trimming. The table lists about 11,000 clones, about 90% of them singletons, with around a quarter in the top ten. V was pared by 0 bases and J by 2 bases, with 12 bases between. The length of the CDR3 is 16 residues. Germline V lookup: CDR1 SGHRS, CDR2 YFSETQ. The rearrangement links TRBV5-1 to TRBJ2-1, with a tentative D call TRBD1 (6 bases). The receptor was derived from a man in his thirties or forties with active or convalescent COVID-19. The sample was peripheral blood. CDR3 coding DNA: TGCGCCAGCAGCTTGGAAGCTTCAGGGGCCTACAATGAGCAGTTCTTC. Its protein is CASSLEASGAYNEQFF.